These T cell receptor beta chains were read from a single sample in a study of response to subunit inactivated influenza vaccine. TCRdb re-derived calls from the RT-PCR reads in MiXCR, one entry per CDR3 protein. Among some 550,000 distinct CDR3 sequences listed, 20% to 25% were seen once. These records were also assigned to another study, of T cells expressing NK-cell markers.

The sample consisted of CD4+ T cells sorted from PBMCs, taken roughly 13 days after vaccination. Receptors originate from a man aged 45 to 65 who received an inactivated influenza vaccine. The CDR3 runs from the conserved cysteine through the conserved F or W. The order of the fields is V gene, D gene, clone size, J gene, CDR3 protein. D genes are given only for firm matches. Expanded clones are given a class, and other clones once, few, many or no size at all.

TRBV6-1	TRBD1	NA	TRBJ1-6	CASSPRDRSNSPLHF
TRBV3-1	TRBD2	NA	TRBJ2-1	CASSDTSGIVNEQFF
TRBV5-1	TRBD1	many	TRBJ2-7	CASSQTWTGDYEQYF
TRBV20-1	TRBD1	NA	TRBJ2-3	CSAADRGQLADTQYF
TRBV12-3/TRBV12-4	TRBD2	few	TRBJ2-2	CASSRRTSGGSNTGELFF
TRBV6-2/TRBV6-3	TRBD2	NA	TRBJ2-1	CASSYLLAGRDEQFF
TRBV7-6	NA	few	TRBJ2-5	CASSPWTTQQETQYF
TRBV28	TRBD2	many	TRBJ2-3	CASSFLLAGGPGTPTDTQYF
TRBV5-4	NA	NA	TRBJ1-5	CASSLVGEPQHF
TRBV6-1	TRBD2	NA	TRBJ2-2	CASSLRLAGPLRTGELFF
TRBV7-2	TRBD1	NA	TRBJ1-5	CASSQGGGAGQPQHF
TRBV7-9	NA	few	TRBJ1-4	CASSNWEAEEKLFF
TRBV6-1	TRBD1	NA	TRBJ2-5	CASTRPGGKTQYF
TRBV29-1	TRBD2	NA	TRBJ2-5	CSVGRTSGSPQETQYF
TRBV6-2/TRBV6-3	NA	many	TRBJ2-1	CASSYSPLGGLYNEQFF
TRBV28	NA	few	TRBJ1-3	CASSFLSGNTIYF
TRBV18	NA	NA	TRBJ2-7	CASSPQGPNYEQYF
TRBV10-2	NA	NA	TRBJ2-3	CASSGTRTDTQYF
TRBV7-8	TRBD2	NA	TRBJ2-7	CASSPPGTAGGQYF
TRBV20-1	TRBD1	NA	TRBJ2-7	CSARVPQGAYEQYF
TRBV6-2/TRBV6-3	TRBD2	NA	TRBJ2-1	CASSRIMGTSGRYGFF
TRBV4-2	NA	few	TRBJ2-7	CASSLGALKSNEQYF
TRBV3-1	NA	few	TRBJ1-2	CASSQDSRPGSGYTF
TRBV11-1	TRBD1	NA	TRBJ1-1	CASSPYKLGQGAPNSGEAFF
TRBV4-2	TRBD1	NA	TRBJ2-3	CASSQGNSAQGGTDTQYF
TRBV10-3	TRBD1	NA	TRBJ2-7	CAISEFAQGANEQYF
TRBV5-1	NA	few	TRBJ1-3	CASSLAGGSGNTIYF
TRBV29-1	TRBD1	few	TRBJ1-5	CSVGTGGPNQPQHF
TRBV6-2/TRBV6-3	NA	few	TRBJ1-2	CASSRGVYGYTF
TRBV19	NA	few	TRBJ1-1	CASSMRTEAFF
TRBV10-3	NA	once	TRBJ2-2	CAIESGDRAGELFF
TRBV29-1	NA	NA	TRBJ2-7	CSVGSQGYEQYF
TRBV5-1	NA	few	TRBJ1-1	CASSLTQGLNTEAFF
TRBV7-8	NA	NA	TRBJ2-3	CASSLAIEDTQYF
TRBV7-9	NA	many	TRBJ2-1	CASRPGTALSYNEQFF
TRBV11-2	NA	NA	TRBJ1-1	CASSLFGDKNTEAFF
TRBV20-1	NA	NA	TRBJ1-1	CSAVRGGGVAAFF
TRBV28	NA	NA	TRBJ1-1	CAVASMNTEAFF
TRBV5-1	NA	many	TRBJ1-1	CASSLVLAGNEAFF
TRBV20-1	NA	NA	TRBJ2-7	CTATVPGRRGTTNEQYF
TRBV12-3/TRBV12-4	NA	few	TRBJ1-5	CASSNPGFQPQHF
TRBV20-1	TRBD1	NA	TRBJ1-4	CSATGQANVEKLFF
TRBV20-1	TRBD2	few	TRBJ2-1	CSARRVGLAGWNEQFF
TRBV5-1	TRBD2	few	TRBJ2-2	CASSSVREDGELFF
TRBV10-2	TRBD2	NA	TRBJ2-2	CASSKRGGAGELFF
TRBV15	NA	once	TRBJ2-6	CATSREYGTGANVLTF